The 10 T cell receptor beta chains below all came from one sample that was sequenced in a study of T cell responses to AZD1222 COVID-19 vaccine. The table came from immunoSEQ multiplex PCR; TCRdb's copy has only in-frame clones and leaves some out. The profile covers 90,000 to 110,000 clones, with around 90% appearing a single time and 7.5% taken by the ten largest. The source was peripheral blood, collected on day 0 of AZD1222 vaccination. These receptor sequences come from an adult in good health.

The genes are TRBV5-1 and TRBJ2-2; D ambiguous. The V end lost 0 bases, the J end lost 4 bases, and 10 bases lay between the germline ends. This CDR3 has 15 residues. Germline values: CDR1 SGHRS, CDR2 YFSETQ. The CDR3 spells CASSLARDSTGELFF. Written as DNA, the CDR3 is TGCGCCAGCAGCTTGGCCCGCGACTCCACCGGGGAGCTGTTTTTT.

The rearrangement links TRBV7-9 to TRBJ2-2, with D perhaps TRBD2 (8 bases). The CDR3 runs to 16 residues. V was shortened by 5 bases and J by 0 bases, with 13 bases between the two germline ends. Looked up from germline, CDR1 is SEHNR and CDR2 is FQNEAQ (reference sequence). The CDR3 region is CASSPGGTANTGELFF. DNA for the CDR3: TGTGCCAGCAGCCCGGGGGGGACAGCGAACACCGGGGAGCTGTTTTTT. The full variable domain, rest sourced from reference TRBV7-9 and TRBJ2-2, is DTGVSQNPRHKITKRGQNVTFRCDPISEHNRLYWYRQTLGQGPEFLTYFQNEAQLEKSRLLSDRFSAERPKGSFSTLEIQRTEQGDSAMYLCASSPGGTANTGELFFGEGSRLTVL.

The chain employs TRBV4-1 and TRBJ2-5, with 12 bases fitting TRBD1. Germline CDR1 reads MGHRA; CDR2 reads YSYEKL. V dropped 3 bases and J dropped 5; count of bases not matched to a gene: 7. The CDR3 covers 16 residues. The CDR3 DNA sequence: TGCGCCAGCAGCCATCGGGGGACAGGGGGCTCGGAGACCCAGTACTTC. This codes for CASSHRGTGGSETQYF.

The chain has TRBV7-8 and TRBJ2-1; 8 nucleotides align to TRBD2. V lost 6 bases and J lost 7; bases outside the gene matches: 11. Germline loops: CDR1 SGHVS, CDR2 FQNEAQ. This CDR3 has 15 residues. The CDR3 bases are TGTGCCAGCAGTTCCTACGCGGGAGGAGAGAATGAGCAGTTCTTC. Residues: CASSSYAGGENEQFF.

The chain uses TRBV12-3 or TRBV12-4 and TRBJ2-7; D not certain. This CDR3 has 11 amino acids. V lost 1 base and J 6 bases, leaving 4 bases between the germline ends. The CDR3 coding sequence is TGTGCCAGCAGTTTAGTGGGCGAGCAGTACTTC. Protein sequence: CASSLVGEQYF.

The rearrangement joins TRBV3-1 (or the pseudogene TRBV3-2) to TRBJ2-5; 7 positions agree with TRBD2. This CDR3 contains 20 residues. The trim removed 0 bases at V and 9 bases at J, leaving 25 bases unmatched. The germline gives CDR1 LGHDT, CDR2 YNNKEL (reference sequence). CDR3: CASSQESHRDYQSERQAQYF. CDR3 nucleotide sequence: TGTGCCAGCAGCCAAGAATCACACCGGGACTACCAGTCGGAACGCCAGGCCCAGTACTTC.

This chain joins TRBV10-3 and TRBJ1-5; tentative D call: TRBD1 (6 bases). Trimming stripped 7 bases from V and 0 bases from J, with 10 bases between. The V gene's germline CDR1 is ENHRY and CDR2 SYGVKD. The CDR3 spans 14 residues. The CDR3 DNA follows: TGTGCCATCAACAGGGAGGGTAGCAATCAGCCCCAGCATTTT. Protein: CAINREGSNQPQHF.

This clone was observed a handful of times. This chain uses TRBV11-2 with TRBJ2-2; the match to TRBD2 covers 10 bases. CDR1 is SGHAT, CDR2 FQNNGV, per germline. The CDR3 is 15 amino acids. V shed 5 bases and J 0 bases; nucleotides not matched to a gene: 0. The CDR3, as DNA: TGTGCCAGCAGCGGACTAGCGGCGAACACCGGGGAGCTGTTTTTT. This encodes CASSGLAANTGELFF.

Turning to this clone: The same CDR3 is also encoded by other DNA sequences in this sample. This sequence joins TRBV28 and TRBJ1-2; D is unclear. Trimming took off 2 bases at V and 4 bases at J, with 5 bases between the two ends. The germline V gene has CDR1 MDHEN and CDR2 SYDVKM. The CDR3 runs to 12 residues. The CDR3 DNA is TGTGCCAGCAGTTTAGGTGGCTATGGCTACACCTTC. Amino acids: CASSLGGYGYTF.

V gene TRBV2 combines with J gene TRBJ2-1, with TRBD2 identical over 8 bases. With V trimmed by 4 bases and J by 6 bases, 5 bases remained unmatched. This CDR3 is built from 14 residues. CDR1 and CDR2 (germline): SNHLY, FYNNEI. As DNA, the CDR3 is TGTGCCAGCAGTGGCCGGGAGGGCAGCAATGAGCAGTTCTTC. It codes for CASSGREGSNEQFF.